This T cell receptor beta chain was documented in a study of blood T cell repertoires in COVID-19. In the study overall: From the United States, Italy and Spain came samples of acute and convalescent COVID-19. PBMCs, B-cell-depleted T cells, or T cells provided the cDNA or gDNA that made up the material.

This CDR3 is 15 amino acids long. J gave up 7 bases and V 2 bases, and 8 bases lay outside the gene matches. From germline, CDR1 is KGHSH and CDR2 LQKENI. Source study methods: Amplification of reference gene primers was used by the study to estimate nucleated cell counts. The method was immunoSEQ multiplex PCR; TCRdb's version includes in-frame clones alone and lacks a portion of them. V, J and clone size are taken as reported in that table, and D and trimming were inferred from the DNA itself. This table has around 170,000 clones, more than 70% appearing once. The clonotype comes from a man aged 45 to 65 with active or convalescent COVID-19. The chain recombines TRBV18 with TRBJ2-1; 7 bases match TRBD1. Sequencing used peripheral blood. The CDR3 bases are TGTGCCAGCTCACCATTTTATGGGACAGAAAATGAGCAGTTCTTC. As protein: CASSPFYGTENEQFF.